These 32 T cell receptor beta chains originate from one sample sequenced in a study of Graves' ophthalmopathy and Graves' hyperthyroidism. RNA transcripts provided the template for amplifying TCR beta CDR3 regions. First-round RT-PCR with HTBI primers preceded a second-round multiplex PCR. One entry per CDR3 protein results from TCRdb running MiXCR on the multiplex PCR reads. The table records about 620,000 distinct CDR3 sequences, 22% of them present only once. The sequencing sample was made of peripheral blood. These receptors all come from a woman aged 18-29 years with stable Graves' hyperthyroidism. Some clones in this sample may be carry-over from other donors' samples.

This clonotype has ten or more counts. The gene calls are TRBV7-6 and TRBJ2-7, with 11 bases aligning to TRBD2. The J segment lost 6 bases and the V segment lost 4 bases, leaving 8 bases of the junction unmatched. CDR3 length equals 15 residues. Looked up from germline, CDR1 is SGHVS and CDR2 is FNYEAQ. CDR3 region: CASSSNGLAGGEQYF. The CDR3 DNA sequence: TGTGCCAGCAGCTCCAACGGACTAGCGGGTGGCGAGCAGTACTTC.

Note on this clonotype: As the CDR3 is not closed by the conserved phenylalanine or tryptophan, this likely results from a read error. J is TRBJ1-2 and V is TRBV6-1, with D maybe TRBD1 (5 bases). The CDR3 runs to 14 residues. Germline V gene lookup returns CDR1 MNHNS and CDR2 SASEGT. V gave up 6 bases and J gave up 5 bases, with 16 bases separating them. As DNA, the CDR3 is TGTGCCAGCAGCCCCCGGGACGGATTTTATGGCTACACCGTC. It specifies CASSPRDGFYGYTV.

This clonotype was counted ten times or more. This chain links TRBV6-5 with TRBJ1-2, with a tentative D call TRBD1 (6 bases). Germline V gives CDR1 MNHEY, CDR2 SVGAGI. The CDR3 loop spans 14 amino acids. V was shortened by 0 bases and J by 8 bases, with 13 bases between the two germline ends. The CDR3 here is CASSYSRDNGGYTF. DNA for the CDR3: TGTGCCAGCAGTTACTCAAGGGACAACGGGGGCTACACCTTC.

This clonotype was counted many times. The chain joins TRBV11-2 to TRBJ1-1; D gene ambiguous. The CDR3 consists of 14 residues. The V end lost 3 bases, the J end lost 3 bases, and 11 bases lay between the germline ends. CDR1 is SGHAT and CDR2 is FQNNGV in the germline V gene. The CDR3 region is CASSFLLGDTEAFF. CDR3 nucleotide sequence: TGTGCCAGCAGCTTCCTGCTCGGGGACACTGAAGCTTTCTTT. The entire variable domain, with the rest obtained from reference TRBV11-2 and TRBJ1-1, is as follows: EAGVAQSPRYKIIEKRQSVAFWCNPISGHATLYWYQQILGQGPKLLIQFQNNGVVDDSQLPKDRFSAERLKGVDSTLKIQPAKLEDSAVYLCASSFLLGDTEAFFGQGTRLTVV.

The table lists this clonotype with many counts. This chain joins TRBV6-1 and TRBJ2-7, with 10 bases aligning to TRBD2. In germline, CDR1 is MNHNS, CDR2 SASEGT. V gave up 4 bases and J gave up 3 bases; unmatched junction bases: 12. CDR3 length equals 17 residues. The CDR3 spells CASSAGTSVLVYYEQYF. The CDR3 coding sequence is TGTGCCAGCAGTGCCGGGACTAGCGTTTTGGTTTACTACGAGCAGTACTTC.

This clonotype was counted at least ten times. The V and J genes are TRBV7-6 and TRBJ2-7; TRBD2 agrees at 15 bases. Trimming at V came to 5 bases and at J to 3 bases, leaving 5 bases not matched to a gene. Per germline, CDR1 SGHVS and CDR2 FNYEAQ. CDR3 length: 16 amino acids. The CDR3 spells CASSQGLAGGGYEQYF. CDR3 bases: TGTGCCAGCAGCCAGGGACTAGCGGGGGGTGGCTACGAGCAGTACTTC.

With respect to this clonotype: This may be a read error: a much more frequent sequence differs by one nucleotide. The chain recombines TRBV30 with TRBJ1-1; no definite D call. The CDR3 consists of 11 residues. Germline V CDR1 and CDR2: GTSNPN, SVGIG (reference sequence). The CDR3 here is CVWSPDFEAFF. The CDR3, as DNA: TGTGTCTGGAGCCCTGACTTTGAAGCTTTCTTT. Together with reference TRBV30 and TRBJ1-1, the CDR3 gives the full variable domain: SQTIHQWPATLVQPVGSPLSLECTVEGTSNPNLYWYRQAAGRGLQLLFYSVGIGQISSEVPQNLSASRPQDRQFILSSKKLLLSDSGFYLCVWSPDFEAFFGQGTRLTVV.

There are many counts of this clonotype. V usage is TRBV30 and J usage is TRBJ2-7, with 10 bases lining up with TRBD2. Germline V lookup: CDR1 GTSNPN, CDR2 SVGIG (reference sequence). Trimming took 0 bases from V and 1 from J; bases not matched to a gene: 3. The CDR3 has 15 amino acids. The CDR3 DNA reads TGTGCCTGGAGTGTGACTAGCGGGCTATCCTACGAGCAGTACTTC. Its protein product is CAWSVTSGLSYEQYF. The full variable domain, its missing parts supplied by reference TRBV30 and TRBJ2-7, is SQTIHQWPATLVQPVGSPLSLECTVEGTSNPNLYWYRQAAGRGLQLLFYSVGIGQISSEVPQNLSASRPQDRQFILSSKKLLLSDSGFYLCAWSVTSGLSYEQYFGPGTRLTVT.

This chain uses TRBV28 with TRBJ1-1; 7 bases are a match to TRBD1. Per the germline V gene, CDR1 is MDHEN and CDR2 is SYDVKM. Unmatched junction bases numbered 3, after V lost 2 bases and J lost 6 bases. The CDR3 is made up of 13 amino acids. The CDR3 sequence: CASSLVTGAEAFF. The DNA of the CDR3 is TGTGCCAGCAGTTTAGTAACAGGGGCTGAAGCTTTCTTT. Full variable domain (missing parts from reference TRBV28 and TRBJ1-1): DVKVTQSSRYLVKRTGEKVFLECVQDMDHENMFWYRQDPGLGLRLIYFSYDVKMKEKGDIPEGYSVSREKKERFSLILESASTNQTSMYLCASSLVTGAEAFFGQGTRLTVV.

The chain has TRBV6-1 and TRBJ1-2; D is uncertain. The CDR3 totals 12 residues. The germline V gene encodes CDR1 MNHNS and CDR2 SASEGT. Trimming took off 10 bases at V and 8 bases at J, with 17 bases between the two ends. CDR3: CATLRESRGYTF. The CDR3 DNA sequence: TGTGCCACTTTGCGGGAGAGTAGAGGCTACACCTTC.

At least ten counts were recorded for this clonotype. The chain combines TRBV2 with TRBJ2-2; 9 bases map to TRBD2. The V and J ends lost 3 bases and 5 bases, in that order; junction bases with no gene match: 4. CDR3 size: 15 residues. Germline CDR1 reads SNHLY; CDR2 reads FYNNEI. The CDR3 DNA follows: TGTGCCAGCAGTGACGGTCTAGCGGGGACCGGGGAGCTGTTTTTT. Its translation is CASSDGLAGTGELFF.

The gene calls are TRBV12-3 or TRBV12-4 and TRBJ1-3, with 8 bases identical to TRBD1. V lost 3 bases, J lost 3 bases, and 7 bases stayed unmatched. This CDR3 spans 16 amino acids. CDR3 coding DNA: TGTGCCAGCAGTTTCACCGGCGACAGGGGTGGAAACACCATATATTTT. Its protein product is CASSFTGDRGGNTIYF.

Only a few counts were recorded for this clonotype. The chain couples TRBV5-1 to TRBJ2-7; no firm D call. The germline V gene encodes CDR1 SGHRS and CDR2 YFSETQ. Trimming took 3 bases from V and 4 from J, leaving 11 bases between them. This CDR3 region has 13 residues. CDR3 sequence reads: CASSSTLQYEQYF. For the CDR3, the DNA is TGCGCCAGCAGCTCCACCCTCCAATACGAGCAGTACTTC. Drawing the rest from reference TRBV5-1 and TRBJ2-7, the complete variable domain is KAGVTQTPRYLIKTRGQQVTLSCSPISGHRSVSWYQQTPGQGLQFLFEYFSETQRNKGNFPGRFSGRQFSNSRSEMNVSTLELGDSALYLCASSSTLQYEQYFGPGTRLTVT.

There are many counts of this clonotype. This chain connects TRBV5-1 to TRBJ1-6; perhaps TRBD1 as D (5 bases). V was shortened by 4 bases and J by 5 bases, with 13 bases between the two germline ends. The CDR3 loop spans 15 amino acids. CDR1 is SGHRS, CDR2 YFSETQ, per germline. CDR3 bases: TGCGCCAGCAGCCTCGGGACCGACAATAATTCACCCCTCCACTTT. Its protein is CASSLGTDNNSPLHF.

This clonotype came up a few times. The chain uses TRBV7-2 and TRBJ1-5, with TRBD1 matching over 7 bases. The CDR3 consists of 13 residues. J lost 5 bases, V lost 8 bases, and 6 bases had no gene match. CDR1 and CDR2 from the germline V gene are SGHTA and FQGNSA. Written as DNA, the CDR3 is TGTGCCAGCGCCATGCAGGGGGATCAGCCCCAGCATTTT. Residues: CASAMQGDQPQHF. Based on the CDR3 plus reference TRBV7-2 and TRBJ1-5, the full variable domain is GAGVSQSPSNKVTEKGKDVELRCDPISGHTALYWYRQSLGQGLEFLIYFQGNSAPDKSGLPSDRFSAERTGGSVSTLTIQRTQQEDSAVYLCASAMQGDQPQHFGDGTRLSIL.

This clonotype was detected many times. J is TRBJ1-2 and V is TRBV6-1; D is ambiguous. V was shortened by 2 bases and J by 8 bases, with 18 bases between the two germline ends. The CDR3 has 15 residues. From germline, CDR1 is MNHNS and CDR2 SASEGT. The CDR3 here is CASSEFASTSHGYTF. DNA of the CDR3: TGTGCCAGCAGTGAATTTGCCAGCACCTCTCACGGCTACACCTTC.

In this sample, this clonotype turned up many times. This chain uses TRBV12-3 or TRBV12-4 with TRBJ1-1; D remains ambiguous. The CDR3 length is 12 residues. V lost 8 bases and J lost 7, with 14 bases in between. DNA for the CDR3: TGTGCCAGCGGCCCTCCGGGGTTTGAAGCTTTCTTT. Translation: CASGPPGFEAFF.

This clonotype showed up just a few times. CDR3 DNA: TGTGCCAGCAGCCCCCTCGGGGCTTCCTACGAGCAGTACTTC. This translates into CASSPLGASYEQYF. The chain couples TRBV13 to TRBJ2-7; D might be TRBD1 or TRBD2, each matching 5 bases. V lost 5 bases to trimming and J lost 1 base, with 12 bases between them. This CDR3 region has 14 residues. The germline gives CDR1 PRHDT, CDR2 FYEKMQ (reference sequence).

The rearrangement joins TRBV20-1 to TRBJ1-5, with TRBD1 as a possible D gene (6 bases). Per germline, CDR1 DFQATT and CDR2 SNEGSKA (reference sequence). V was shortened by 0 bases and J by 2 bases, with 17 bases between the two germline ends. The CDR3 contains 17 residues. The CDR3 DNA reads TGCAGTGCTAGAGATCCGCGGGGGGCCTTGGGCAATCAGCCCCAGCATTTT. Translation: CSARDPRGALGNQPQHF.

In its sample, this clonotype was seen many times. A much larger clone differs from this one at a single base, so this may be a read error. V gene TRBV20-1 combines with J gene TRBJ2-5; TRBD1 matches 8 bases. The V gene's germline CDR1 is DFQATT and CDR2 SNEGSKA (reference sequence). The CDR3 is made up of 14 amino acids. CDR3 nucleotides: TGCAGTGCTACCGGGACAGGTAGTCAAGAGACCAAGTACTTC. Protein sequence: CSATGTGSQETKYF.

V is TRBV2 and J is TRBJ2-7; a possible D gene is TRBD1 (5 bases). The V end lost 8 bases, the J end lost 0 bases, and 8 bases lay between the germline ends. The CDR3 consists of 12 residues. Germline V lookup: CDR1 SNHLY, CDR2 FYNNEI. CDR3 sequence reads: CASQTDSYEQYF. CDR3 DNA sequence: TGTGCCAGCCAGACAGACTCCTACGAGCAGTACTTC.

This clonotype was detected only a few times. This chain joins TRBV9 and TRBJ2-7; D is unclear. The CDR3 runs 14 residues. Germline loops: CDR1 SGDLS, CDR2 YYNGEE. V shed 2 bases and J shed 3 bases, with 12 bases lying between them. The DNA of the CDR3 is TGTGCCAGCAGCGTGTCAGGAGACCACTACGAGCAGTACTTC. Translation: CASSVSGDHYEQYF.

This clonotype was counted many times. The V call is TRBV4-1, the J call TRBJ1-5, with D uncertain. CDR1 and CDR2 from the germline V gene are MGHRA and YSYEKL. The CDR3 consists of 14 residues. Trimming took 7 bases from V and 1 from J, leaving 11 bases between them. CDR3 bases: TGCGCCAGCAACCCGGAAGTGAGCAATCAGCCCCAGCATTTT. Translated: CASNPEVSNQPQHF.

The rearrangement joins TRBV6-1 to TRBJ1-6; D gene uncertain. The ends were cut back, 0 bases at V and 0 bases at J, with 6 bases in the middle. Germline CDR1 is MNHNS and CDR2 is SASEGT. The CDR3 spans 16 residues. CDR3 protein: CASSEAESSYNSPLHF. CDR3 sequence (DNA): TGTGCCAGCAGTGAAGCAGAAAGCTCCTATAATTCACCCCTCCACTTT.

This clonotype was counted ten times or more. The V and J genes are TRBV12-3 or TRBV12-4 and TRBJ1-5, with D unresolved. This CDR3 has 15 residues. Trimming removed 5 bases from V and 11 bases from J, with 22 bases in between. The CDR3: CASSPSLDLRVAQHF. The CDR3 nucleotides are TGTGCCAGCAGTCCCTCGCTTGACCTAAGGGTAGCCCAGCATTTT.

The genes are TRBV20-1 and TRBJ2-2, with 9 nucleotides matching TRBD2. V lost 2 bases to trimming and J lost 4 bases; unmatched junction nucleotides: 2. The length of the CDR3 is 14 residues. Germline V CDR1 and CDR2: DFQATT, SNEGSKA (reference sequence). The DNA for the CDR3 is TGCAGTGCTAGACTAGCGGGAACCACCGGGGAGCTGTTTTTT. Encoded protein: CSARLAGTTGELFF.

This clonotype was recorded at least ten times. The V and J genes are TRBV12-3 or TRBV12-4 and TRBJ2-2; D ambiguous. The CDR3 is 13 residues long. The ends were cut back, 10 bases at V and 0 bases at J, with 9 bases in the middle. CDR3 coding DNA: TGTGCCACCTCTACCTCGAACACCGGGGAGCTGTTTTTT. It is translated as CATSTSNTGELFF.

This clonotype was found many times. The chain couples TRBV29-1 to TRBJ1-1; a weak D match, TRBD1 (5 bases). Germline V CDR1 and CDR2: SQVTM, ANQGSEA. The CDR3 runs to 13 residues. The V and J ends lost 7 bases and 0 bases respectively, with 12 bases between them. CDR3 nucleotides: TGCAGCGCTGGAGGGGTTATGAACACTGAAGCTTTCTTT. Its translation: CSAGGVMNTEAFF.

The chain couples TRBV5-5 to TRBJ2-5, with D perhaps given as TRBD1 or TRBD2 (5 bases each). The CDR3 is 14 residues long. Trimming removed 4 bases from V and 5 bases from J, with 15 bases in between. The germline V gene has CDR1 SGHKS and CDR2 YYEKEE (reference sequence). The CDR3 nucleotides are TGTGCCAGCAGCCCACTCGGGACCTCGGAGACCCAGTACTTC. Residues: CASSPLGTSETQYF.

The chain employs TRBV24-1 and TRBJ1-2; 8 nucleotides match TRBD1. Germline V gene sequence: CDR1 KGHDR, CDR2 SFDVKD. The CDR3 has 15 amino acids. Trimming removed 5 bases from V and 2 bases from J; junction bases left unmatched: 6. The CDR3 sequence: CATSAAGQGNYGYTF. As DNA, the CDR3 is TGTGCCACCAGTGCTGCCGGACAGGGAAACTATGGCTACACCTTC.

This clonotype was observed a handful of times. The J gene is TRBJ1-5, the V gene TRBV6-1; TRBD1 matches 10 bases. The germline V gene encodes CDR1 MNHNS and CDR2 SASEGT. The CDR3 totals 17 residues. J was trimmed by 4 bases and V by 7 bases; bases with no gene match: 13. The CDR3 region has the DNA TGTGCCAGCAACTATCCGGACGGACAGGGGGGTAATCAGCCCCAGCATTTT. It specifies CASNYPDGQGGNQPQHF.

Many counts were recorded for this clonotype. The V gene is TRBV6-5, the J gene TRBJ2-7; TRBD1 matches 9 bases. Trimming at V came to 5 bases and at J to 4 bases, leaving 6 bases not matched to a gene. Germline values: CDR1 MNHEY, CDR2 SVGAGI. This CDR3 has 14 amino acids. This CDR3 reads CASSPRDRAYEQYF. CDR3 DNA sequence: TGTGCCAGCAGTCCCCGGGACAGGGCGTACGAGCAGTACTTC.